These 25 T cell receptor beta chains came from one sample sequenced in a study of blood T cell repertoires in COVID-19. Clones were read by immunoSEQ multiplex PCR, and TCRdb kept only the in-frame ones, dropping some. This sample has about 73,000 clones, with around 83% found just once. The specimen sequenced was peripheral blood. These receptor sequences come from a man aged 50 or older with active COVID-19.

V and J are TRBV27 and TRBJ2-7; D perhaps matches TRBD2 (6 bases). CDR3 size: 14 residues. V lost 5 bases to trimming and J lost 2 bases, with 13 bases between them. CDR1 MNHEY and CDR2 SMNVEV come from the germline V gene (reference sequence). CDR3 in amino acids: CASSTRDFPYEQYF. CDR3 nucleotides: TGTGCCAGCAGTACGAGGGACTTCCCCTACGAGCAGTACTTC.

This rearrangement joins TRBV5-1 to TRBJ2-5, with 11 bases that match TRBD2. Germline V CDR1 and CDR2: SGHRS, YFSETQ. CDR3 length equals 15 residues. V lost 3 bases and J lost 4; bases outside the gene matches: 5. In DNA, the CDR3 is TGCGCCAGCAGCTATAGCGGGGGGGCCCGAGAGACCCAGTACTTC. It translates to CASSYSGGARETQYF.

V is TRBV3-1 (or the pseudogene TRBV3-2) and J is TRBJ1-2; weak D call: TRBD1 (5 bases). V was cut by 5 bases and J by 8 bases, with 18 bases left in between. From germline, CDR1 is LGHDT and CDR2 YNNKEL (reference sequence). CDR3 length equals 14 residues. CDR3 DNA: TGTGCCAGCAGCGCAACACAGGAGCACGGGGGCTACACCTTC. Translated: CASSATQEHGGYTF.

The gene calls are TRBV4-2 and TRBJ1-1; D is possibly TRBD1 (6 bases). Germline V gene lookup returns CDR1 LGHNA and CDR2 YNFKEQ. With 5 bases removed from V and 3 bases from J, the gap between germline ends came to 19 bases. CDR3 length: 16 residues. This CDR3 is CASSTLQGPWDTEAFF. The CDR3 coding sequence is TGTGCCAGCAGCACTCTACAGGGCCCCTGGGACACTGAAGCTTTCTTT.

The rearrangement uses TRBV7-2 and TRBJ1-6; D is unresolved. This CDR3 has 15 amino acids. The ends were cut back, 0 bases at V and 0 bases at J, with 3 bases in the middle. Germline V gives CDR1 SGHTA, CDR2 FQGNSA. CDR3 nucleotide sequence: TGTGCCAGCAGCTTAGCCAGCTCCTATAATTCACCCCTCCACTTT. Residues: CASSLASSYNSPLHF.

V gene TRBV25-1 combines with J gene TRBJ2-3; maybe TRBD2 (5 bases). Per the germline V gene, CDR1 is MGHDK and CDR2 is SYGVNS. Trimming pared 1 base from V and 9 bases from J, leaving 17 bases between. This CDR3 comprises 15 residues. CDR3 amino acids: CASSESGVEKRTQYF. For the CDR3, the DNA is TGTGCCAGCAGTGAATCGGGCGTCGAAAAGCGGACGCAGTATTTT.

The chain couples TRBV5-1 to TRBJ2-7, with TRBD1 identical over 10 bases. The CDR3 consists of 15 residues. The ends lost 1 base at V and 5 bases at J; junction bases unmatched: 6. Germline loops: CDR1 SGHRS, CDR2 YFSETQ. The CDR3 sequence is CASSLPGTGADEQYF. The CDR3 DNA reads TGCGCCAGCAGCTTGCCCGGGACAGGGGCGGACGAGCAGTACTTC.

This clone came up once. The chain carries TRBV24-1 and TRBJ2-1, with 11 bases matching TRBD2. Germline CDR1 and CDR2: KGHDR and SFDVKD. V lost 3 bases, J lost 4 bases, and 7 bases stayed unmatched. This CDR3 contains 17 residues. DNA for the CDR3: TGTGCCACCAGTGATCGGGAGACTAGCGGGATGTACAATGAGCAGTTCTTC. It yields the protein CATSDRETSGMYNEQFF.

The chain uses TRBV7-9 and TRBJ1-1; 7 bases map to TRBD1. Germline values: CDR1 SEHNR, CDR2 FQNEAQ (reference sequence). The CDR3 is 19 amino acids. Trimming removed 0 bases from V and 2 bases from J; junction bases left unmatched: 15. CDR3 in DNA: TGTGCCAGCAGCTTAGCCCGTTGGACAGGCCGAAGGAGAAACACTGAAGCTTTCTTT. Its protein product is CASSLARWTGRRRNTEAFF. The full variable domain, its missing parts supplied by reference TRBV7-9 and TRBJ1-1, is DTGVSQNPRHKITKRGQNVTFRCDPISEHNRLYWYRQTLGQGPEFLTYFQNEAQLEKSRLLSDRFSAERPKGSFSTLEIQRTEQGDSAMYLCASSLARWTGRRRNTEAFFGQGTRLTVV.

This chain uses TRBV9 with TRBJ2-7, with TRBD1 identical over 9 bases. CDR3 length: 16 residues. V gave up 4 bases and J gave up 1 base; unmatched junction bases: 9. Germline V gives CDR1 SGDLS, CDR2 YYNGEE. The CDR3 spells CASSRGGTGMSYEQYF. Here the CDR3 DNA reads TGTGCCAGCAGCAGAGGCGGGACAGGGATGTCCTACGAGCAGTACTTC. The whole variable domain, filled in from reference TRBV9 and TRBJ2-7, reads DSGVTQTPKHLITATGQRVTLRCSPRSGDLSVYWYQQSLDQGLQFLIQYYNGEERAKGNILERFSAQQFPDLHSELNLSSLELGDSALYFCASSRGGTGMSYEQYFGPGTRLTVT.

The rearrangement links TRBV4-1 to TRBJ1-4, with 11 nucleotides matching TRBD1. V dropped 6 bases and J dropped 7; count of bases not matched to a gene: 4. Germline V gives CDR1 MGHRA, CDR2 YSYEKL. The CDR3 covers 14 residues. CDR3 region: CASRRTGGSEKLFF. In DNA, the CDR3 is TGCGCCAGCAGGCGGACAGGGGGCTCTGAAAAACTGTTTTTT.

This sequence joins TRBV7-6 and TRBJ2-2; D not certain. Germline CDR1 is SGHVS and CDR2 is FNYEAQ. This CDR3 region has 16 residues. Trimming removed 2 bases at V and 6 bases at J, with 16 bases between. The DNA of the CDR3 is TGTGCCAGCAGCTTAAGTACTCCACCTCAATCCGGGGAGCTGTTTTTT. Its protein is CASSLSTPPQSGELFF.

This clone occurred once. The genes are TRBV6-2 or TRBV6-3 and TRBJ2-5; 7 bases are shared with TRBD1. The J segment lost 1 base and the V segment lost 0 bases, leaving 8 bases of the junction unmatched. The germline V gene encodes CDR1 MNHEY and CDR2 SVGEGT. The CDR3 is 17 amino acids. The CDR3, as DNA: TGTGCCAGCAGTTACTCGGTCAGGGGGAGCATCCAAGAGACCCAGTACTTC. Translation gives CASSYSVRGSIQETQYF.

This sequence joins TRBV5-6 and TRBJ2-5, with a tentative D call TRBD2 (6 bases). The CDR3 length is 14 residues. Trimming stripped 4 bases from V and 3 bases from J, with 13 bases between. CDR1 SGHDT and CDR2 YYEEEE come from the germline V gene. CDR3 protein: CASSRGLLKETQYF. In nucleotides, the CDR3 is TGTGCCAGCAGCAGGGGACTGCTGAAAGAGACCCAGTACTTC.

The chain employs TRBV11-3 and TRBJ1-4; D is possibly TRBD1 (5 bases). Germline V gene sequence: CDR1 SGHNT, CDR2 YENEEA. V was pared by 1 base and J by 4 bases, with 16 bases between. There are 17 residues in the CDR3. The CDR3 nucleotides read TGTGCCAGCAGCTTAGCGCCGACAGAATACTTTAATGAAAAACTGTTTTTT. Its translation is CASSLAPTEYFNEKLFF.

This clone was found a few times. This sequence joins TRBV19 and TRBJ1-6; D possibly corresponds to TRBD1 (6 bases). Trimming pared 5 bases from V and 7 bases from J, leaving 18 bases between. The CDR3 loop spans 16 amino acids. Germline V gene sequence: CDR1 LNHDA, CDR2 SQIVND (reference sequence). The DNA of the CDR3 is TGTGCCAGTAGTTCCGGGACCCGGGGGGCCAATTCACCCCTCCACTTT. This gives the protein CASSSGTRGANSPLHF.

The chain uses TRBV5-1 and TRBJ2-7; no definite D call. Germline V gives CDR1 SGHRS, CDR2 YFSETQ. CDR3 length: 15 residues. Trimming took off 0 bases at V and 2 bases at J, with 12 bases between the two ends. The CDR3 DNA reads TGCGCCAGCAGCTTGGCCTTTGACCAGGCCTACGAGCAGTACTTC. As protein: CASSLAFDQAYEQYF.

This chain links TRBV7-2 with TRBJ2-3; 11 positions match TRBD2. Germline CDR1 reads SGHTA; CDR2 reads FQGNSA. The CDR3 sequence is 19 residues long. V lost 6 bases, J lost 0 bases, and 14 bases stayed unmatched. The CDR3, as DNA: TGTGCCAGCAGTTCGTCACGACTAGCGGGGATCGTTAGCACAGATACGCAGTATTTT. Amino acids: CASSSSRLAGIVSTDTQYF. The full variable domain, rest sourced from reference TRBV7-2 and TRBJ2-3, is GAGVSQSPSNKVTEKGKDVELRCDPISGHTALYWYRQSLGQGLEFLIYFQGNSAPDKSGLPSDRFSAERTGGSVSTLTIQRTQQEDSAVYLCASSSSRLAGIVSTDTQYFGPGTRLTVL.

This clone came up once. CDR3 loop: CASSEFRFEKLFF. CDR3 DNA: TGTGCCAGCAGCGAATTCCGGTTTGAAAAACTGTTTTTT. J is TRBJ1-4 and V is TRBV11-2; the D is unclear. CDR1 is SGHAT and CDR2 is FQNNGV in the germline V gene. Trimming stripped 5 bases from V and 7 bases from J, with 11 bases between. The CDR3 spans 13 residues.

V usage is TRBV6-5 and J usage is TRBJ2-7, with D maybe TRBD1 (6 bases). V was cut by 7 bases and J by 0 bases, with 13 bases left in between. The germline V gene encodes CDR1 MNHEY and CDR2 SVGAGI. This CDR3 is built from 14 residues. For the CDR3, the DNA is TGTGCCAGCAACGACAGGTCGAGCTCCTACGAGCAGTACTTC. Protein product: CASNDRSSSYEQYF.

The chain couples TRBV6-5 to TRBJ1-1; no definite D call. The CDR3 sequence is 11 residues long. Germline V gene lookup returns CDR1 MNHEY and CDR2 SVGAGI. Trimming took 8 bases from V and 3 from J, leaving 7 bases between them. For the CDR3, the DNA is TGTGCCAGCCGGAGGGACACTGAAGCTTTCTTT. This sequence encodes CASRRDTEAFF.

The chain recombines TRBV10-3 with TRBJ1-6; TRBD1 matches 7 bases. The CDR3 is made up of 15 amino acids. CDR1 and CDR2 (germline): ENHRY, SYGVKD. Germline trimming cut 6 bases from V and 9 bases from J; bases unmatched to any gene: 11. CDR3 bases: TGTGCCATCAGCGACGACAGGGTCGGCAGTTCACCCCTCCACTTT. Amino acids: CAISDDRVGSSPLHF.

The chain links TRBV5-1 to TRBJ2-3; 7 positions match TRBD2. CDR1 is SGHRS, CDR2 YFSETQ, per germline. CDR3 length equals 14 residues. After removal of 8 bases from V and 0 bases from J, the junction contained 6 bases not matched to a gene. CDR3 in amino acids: CASDLSGSTDTQYF. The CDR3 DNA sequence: TGCGCCAGTGACCTTAGCGGGAGCACAGATACGCAGTATTTT.

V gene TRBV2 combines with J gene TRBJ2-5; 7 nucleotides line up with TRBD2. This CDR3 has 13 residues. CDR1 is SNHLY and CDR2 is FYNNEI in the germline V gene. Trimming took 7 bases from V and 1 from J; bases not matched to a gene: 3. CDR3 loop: CASTSGIQETQYF. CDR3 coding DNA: TGTGCCAGCACCAGCGGGATCCAAGAGACCCAGTACTTC.

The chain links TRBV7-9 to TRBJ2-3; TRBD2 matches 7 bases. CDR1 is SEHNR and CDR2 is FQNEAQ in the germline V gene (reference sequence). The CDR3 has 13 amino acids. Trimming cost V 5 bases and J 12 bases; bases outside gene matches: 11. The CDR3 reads CASSDSGAGVQYF. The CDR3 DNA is TGTGCCAGCAGCGACTCCGGGGCGGGAGTCCAGTATTTT.